This T cell receptor beta chain was sequenced during a study of T-cell reconstitution after alpha-beta-depleted transplantation in children. Study observations and caveats: At the one-year point after transplant, T-cell counts and TCRbeta diversity were found to come mostly from T cells that had been newly produced. After transplant, high TCRbeta diversity at day 60 in some patients arose from surviving recipient T cells and thymic progenitors. Several hundred expanded graft clones reportedly were the source of alpha-beta T cells about two months after transplant.

In regard to this clonotype: Its cognate antigen is unknown.

Germline assignment: CDR1 MGHDK and CDR2 SYGVNS. The CDR3 has 15 amino acids. Deletions cut 0 bases from V and 6 bases from J, with 11 bases between. A library of TCRbeta sequences, prepared with unique molecular identifiers, was generated. TCRdb ran MiXCR on the PCR reads and lists one entry per CDR3 protein. The sample has 200,000 to 250,000 distinct CDR3 sequences, about 24% seen once. The receptor comes from a female patient aged 2 to 10 who had a stem cell transplant for congenital amegakaryocytic thrombocytopenia, so the T cells may come from the graft donor. This chain connects TRBV25-1 to TRBJ2-2; D is possibly TRBD2 (5 bases). This sample comprised PBMCs, mostly from graft donor cells, obtained 360 days after TCRalphabeta/CD19-depleted stem cell transplant. The DNA of the CDR3 is TGTGCCAGCAGTGAATATACTAGTCAGCCCGGGGAGCTGTTTTTT. Its protein is CASSEYTSQPGELFF.